The 13 T cell receptor beta chains presented below share a single source sample, sequenced in a study of shared clonotypes between healthy human individuals. Clones were read by immunoSEQ multiplex PCR, and TCRdb kept only the in-frame ones, dropping some. Seen here are more than 2,000,000 clones, over 85% observed once, and the top ten hold about 0.41%. The sample consisted of naive CD4+ T cells from PBMCs. Subset: CD45RA+ positively selected. The receptors come from a man aged 18 to 30 in good health. Some clones in this sample may be carry-over from other donors' samples.

The rearrangement links TRBV12-5 to TRBJ2-3; D ambiguous. The germline V gene has CDR1 LGHNT and CDR2 FRNRAP. V was cut by 0 bases and J by 8 bases, with 9 bases left in between. The CDR3 covers 13 residues. The CDR3 bases are TGTGCTAGTGGTTTGGTAGGTCTTAGTACGCAGTATTTT. It yields the protein CASGLVGLSTQYF.

Turning to this clone: Distinct nucleotide sequences in the sample also encode this CDR3. CDR3 residues: CASSLEAVSGNTIYF. Here the CDR3 DNA reads TGCGCCAGCAGCTTGGAGGCTGTCTCTGGAAACACCATATATTTT. The V call is TRBV5-1, the J call TRBJ1-3; no clear D gene. The CDR3 is 15 amino acids. Trimming stripped 0 bases from V and 0 bases from J, with 7 bases between. Germline-derived CDR1 and CDR2 are SGHRS and YFSETQ.

The chain is built from TRBV7-5 and TRBJ1-2. TRBV7-5 is tagged as a pseudogene. The CDR3 length is 20 residues. The CDR3 nucleotides read TGTGCCAGAAGCTTAGATCTTAATGTGGAGGGGAGTCCATCGCCGAGGAGCTACACCTTC. Amino acids: CARSLDLNVEGSPSPRSYTF.

The genes are TRBV27 and TRBJ2-7, with a possible D match to TRBD1 (6 bases). Germline CDR1 and CDR2: MNHEY and SMNVEV (reference sequence). The CDR3 has 15 residues. Trimming cost V 1 base and J 1 base, with 11 bases left between them. The CDR3 is CASSLFGQGSYEQYF. CDR3 nucleotides: TGTGCCAGCAGTTTATTTGGGCAGGGGTCCTACGAGCAGTACTTC.

The V and J genes are TRBV28 and TRBJ1-1; a possible D gene is TRBD1 (6 bases). Germline V gene data show CDR1 as MDHEN and CDR2 as SYDVKM. CDR3 length: 14 residues. Trimming cost V 8 bases and J 1 base, with 14 bases left between them. The CDR3 DNA reads as TGTGCCAGCTTTACCGGGACAAAGAACACTGAAGCTTTCTTT. It translates to CASFTGTKNTEAFF.

The chain employs TRBV5-4 and TRBJ2-2, with TRBD1 as a possible D gene (6 bases). Trimming pared 5 bases from V and 5 bases from J, leaving 13 bases between. Germline V CDR1 and CDR2: SGHNT, YYREEE (reference sequence). CDR3 length: 14 residues. The chain's CDR3 is CASSQTGRTGELFF. Written as DNA, the CDR3 is TGTGCCAGCAGTCAAACAGGGCGGACCGGGGAGCTGTTTTTT.

This clone was seen just once. The chain recombines TRBV19 with TRBJ2-1, with D perhaps matching TRBD1 (5 bases). Germline values: CDR1 LNHDA, CDR2 SQIVND (reference sequence). CDR3 size: 12 residues. V gave up 3 bases and J gave up 7 bases, with 7 bases separating them. CDR3 amino acids: CASSMGRNEQFF. CDR3 nucleotides: TGTGCCAGTAGTATGGGGCGGAATGAGCAGTTCTTC.

This chain joins TRBV30 and TRBJ1-1; possibly TRBD1 for D (5 bases). CDR1 and CDR2 from the germline V gene are GTSNPN and SVGIG (reference sequence). V gave up 0 bases and J gave up 0 bases, with 14 bases separating them. This CDR3 is 16 amino acids long. CDR3 sequence: CAWSVGLGGVNTEAFF. CDR3 nucleotide sequence: TGTGCCTGGAGTGTAGGTCTTGGAGGGGTGAACACTGAAGCTTTCTTT.

The rearrangement links TRBV9 to TRBJ2-5; 8 bases are shared with TRBD2. J lost 5 bases, V lost 4 bases, and 7 bases had no gene match. CDR3 length: 14 residues. Germline V gene lookup returns CDR1 SGDLS and CDR2 YYNGEE. The DNA for the CDR3 is TGTGCCAGCAGCCTTAGCGGGACGTTTGAGACCCAGTACTTC. Its protein is CASSLSGTFETQYF.

A remark on this clone: Other DNA sequences in the sample encode the same CDR3. The V call is TRBV4-1, the J call TRBJ1-5; possibly TRBD1 for D (6 bases). The CDR3 consists of 14 residues. Trimming removed 0 bases from V and 6 bases from J, with 9 bases in between. The germline gives CDR1 MGHRA, CDR2 YSYEKL. CDR3 residues: CASSQDRGGQPQHF. The DNA for the CDR3 is TGCGCCAGCAGCCAAGACAGGGGTGGTCAGCCCCAGCATTTT.

This chain connects TRBV7-3 to TRBJ2-1, with 7 positions matching TRBD1. This CDR3 comprises 16 residues. V lost 1 base and J lost 5; bases outside the gene matches: 8. Germline assignment: CDR1 SGHTA and CDR2 FQGTGA. The DNA of the CDR3 is TGTGCCAGCAGCTTAATCGGGACAGCTATTCACAATGAGCAGTTCTTC. Translating gives CASSLIGTAIHNEQFF.

V and J are TRBV10-3 and TRBJ1-1, with D tentatively TRBD1 (5 bases). Per the germline V gene, CDR1 is ENHRY and CDR2 is SYGVKD. The V and J ends lost 6 bases and 5 bases respectively, with 13 bases between them. The CDR3 contains 13 residues. As DNA, the CDR3 is TGTGCCATCAGCGAGACTTCAGGGACTGAAGCTTTCTTT. This translates into CAISETSGTEAFF.

The V gene is TRBV11-2, the J gene TRBJ2-7, with TRBD2 identical over 9 bases. The V and J ends lost 5 bases and 2 bases, in that order; junction bases with no gene match: 7. Germline assignment: CDR1 SGHAT and CDR2 FQNNGV. The CDR3 is 15 amino acids. Here the CDR3 reads CASSPLAGFTYEQYF. CDR3 coding DNA: TGTGCCAGCAGCCCCCTAGCGGGGTTTACCTACGAGCAGTACTTC.